A single sample is the source of the 17 T cell receptor beta chains below, sequenced in a study of CD8+ T cells in alopecia areata. Treatment reported: oral pan-JAK inhibitor, 5-10 mg twice daily. cDNA prepared by RNA extraction and subsequent reverse transcription served as the template for sequencing. Method: immunoSEQ multiplex PCR; TCRdb's copy keeps in-frame clones and lacks some. The table records approximately 100,000 clones, about nine tenths of them present only once. The specimen comprised CD8+ T cells sorted from blood, sampled at approximately week 31, from a patient treated with tofacitinib. The receptors originated from a human donor with alopecia areata.

V and J are TRBV6-5 and TRBJ2-1; TRBD1 matches 10 bases. The ends lost 0 bases at V and 4 bases at J; junction bases unmatched: 3. This CDR3 has 16 residues. Per germline, CDR1 MNHEY and CDR2 SVGAGI. CDR3 residues: CASSYSTGGAYNEQFF. The CDR3 nucleotides are TGTGCCAGCAGTTACTCGACAGGGGGCGCTTACAATGAGCAGTTCTTC.

The chain carries TRBV11-3 and TRBJ2-1, with 8 bases matching TRBD1. J was trimmed by 4 bases and V by 5 bases; bases with no gene match: 7. The V gene's germline CDR1 is SGHNT and CDR2 YENEEA. The CDR3 spans 15 residues. The CDR3 reads CASSPTGTGYNEQFF. The CDR3 bases are TGTGCCAGCAGCCCGACCGGGACAGGTTACAATGAGCAGTTCTTC.

The chain employs TRBV4-1 and TRBJ2-7; 10 bases align to TRBD1. CDR3 length: 18 residues. Germline CDR1 MGHRA, CDR2 YSYEKL. The ends lost 4 bases at V and 4 bases at J; junction bases unmatched: 16. CDR3 amino acids: CASSRVGPGQGRPYEQYF. The CDR3 nucleotides are TGCGCCAGCAGCCGCGTCGGACCGGGACAGGGGCGACCGTACGAGCAGTACTTC.

The chain links TRBV7-6 to TRBJ2-7; 10 nucleotides line up with TRBD1. The CDR3 is 15 residues long. The germline gives CDR1 SGHVS, CDR2 FNYEAQ. Trimming at V came to 5 bases and at J to 3 bases, leaving 7 bases not matched to a gene. The CDR3 protein is CASSPPRDRGYEQYF. CDR3 sequence (DNA): TGTGCCAGCAGCCCCCCGCGGGACAGGGGCTACGAGCAGTACTTC. The full variable domain, with the rest looked up from reference TRBV7-6 and TRBJ2-7, is GAGVSQSPRYKVTKRGQDVALRCDPISGHVSLYWYRQALGQGPEFLTYFNYEAQQDKSGLPNDRFSAERPEGSISTLTIQRTEQRDSAMYRCASSPPRDRGYEQYFGPGTRLTVT.

CDR3 protein: CASSLWVEGTEAFF. The CDR3 region has the DNA TGCGCCAGCAGCCTTTGGGTCGAGGGCACTGAAGCTTTCTTT. The chain uses TRBV5-1 and TRBJ1-1; unclear D gene. CDR3 length: 14 residues. Per the germline V gene, CDR1 is SGHRS and CDR2 is YFSETQ. The V and J ends lost 4 bases and 4 bases respectively, with 14 bases between them.

This clone is a singleton in its sample. The chain couples TRBV4-1 to TRBJ2-1; TRBD1 matches at 9 bases. The germline CDR1 and CDR2 sequences are MGHRA and YSYEKL. The CDR3 extends over 15 amino acids. Trimming cost V 4 bases and J 10 bases; bases outside gene matches: 11. CDR3 DNA: TGCGCCAGCAGCCCGAGGGACAGGGCGACTGAGGAGCAGTTCTTC. Translated: CASSPRDRATEEQFF.

CDR3 nucleotide sequence: TGTGCCAGCATGGCACCGAACACTGAAGCTTTCTTT. Translating gives CASMAPNTEAFF. This chain joins TRBV6-5 and TRBJ1-1, with D uncertain. Germline CDR1 MNHEY, CDR2 SVGAGI. The CDR3 consists of 12 residues. V was cut by 7 bases and J by 1 base, with 7 bases left in between.

V gene TRBV5-1 combines with J gene TRBJ2-7; D might be TRBD2 (6 bases). Trimming shortened V by 4 bases and J by 6 bases, and 20 bases separated the two germline ends. Germline CDR1 reads SGHRS; CDR2 reads YFSETQ. CDR3 length: 15 residues. The CDR3 region has the DNA TGCGCCAGCAGCCCGCGGGGACCTGACTCCCTCGAGCAGTACTTC. Its translation is CASSPRGPDSLEQYF. The variable domain in full, with the rest retrieved from reference TRBV5-1 and TRBJ2-7, is KAGVTQTPRYLIKTRGQQVTLSCSPISGHRSVSWYQQTPGQGLQFLFEYFSETQRNKGNFPGRFSGRQFSNSRSEMNVSTLELGDSALYLCASSPRGPDSLEQYFGPGTRLTVT.

The chain recombines TRBV2 with TRBJ2-7; 8 bases match TRBD2. The trim removed 3 bases at V and 3 bases at J, leaving 10 bases unmatched. The CDR3 consists of 16 residues. Germline assignment: CDR1 SNHLY and CDR2 FYNNEI. DNA for the CDR3: TGTGCCAGCAGTGAGTTTGCGGGAGGCTCTAACTACGAGCAGTACTTC. Translation: CASSEFAGGSNYEQYF.

This clone was counted a few times. V usage is TRBV6-5 and J usage is TRBJ2-7; D not resolved. In germline, CDR1 is MNHEY, CDR2 SVGAGI. V was clipped by 0 bases and J by 5 bases, with 11 bases between them. CDR3 length: 14 residues. CDR3 nucleotides: TGTGCCAGCAGTTACTCAGGGCACCAGAACGAGCAGTACTTC. It is translated as CASSYSGHQNEQYF.

This rearrangement joins TRBV13 to TRBJ1-1; D is undetermined. V was shortened by 0 bases and J by 4 bases, with 6 bases between the two germline ends. Germline CDR1 PRHDT, CDR2 FYEKMQ (reference sequence). The CDR3 is 13 amino acids. The CDR3 reads CASSLGVGTEAFF. The CDR3 coding sequence is TGTGCCAGCAGCTTAGGCGTAGGCACTGAAGCTTTCTTT.

CDR3 amino acids: CATRTSGTGELFF. The CDR3 DNA reads TGTGCCACTCGGACTAGCGGCACCGGGGAGCTGTTTTTT. The gene calls are TRBV10-3 and TRBJ2-2; TRBD2 matches at 10 bases. Losses at the gene ends were 10 bases for V and 4 bases for J; bases not matched to a gene: 3. Germline V gene lookup returns CDR1 ENHRY and CDR2 SYGVKD. CDR3 length: 13 amino acids.

CDR3 residues: CASTEAPSGSYEQYF. CDR3 nucleotides: TGTGCCAGTACCGAGGCCCCTAGCGGGTCCTACGAGCAGTACTTC. This sequence joins TRBV19 and TRBJ2-7, with 8 bases that match TRBD2. The CDR3 runs to 15 residues. The germline V gene has CDR1 LNHDA and CDR2 SQIVND (reference sequence). Unmatched junction bases numbered 9, after V lost 7 bases and J lost 1 base.

The chain is built from TRBV27 and TRBJ2-3; 9 bases match TRBD1. The CDR3 is made up of 15 amino acids. The V gene end was trimmed by 5 bases and the J gene end by 4 bases; junction bases not matched to a gene: 7. Looked up from germline, CDR1 is MNHEY and CDR2 is SMNVEV (reference sequence). The CDR3 region is CASSLGTGSADTQYF. The CDR3 DNA is TGTGCCAGCAGTCTCGGGACAGGGTCTGCAGATACGCAGTATTTT.

This rearrangement joins TRBV10-3 to TRBJ2-1; no clear D gene. CDR3 size: 11 residues. Per germline, CDR1 ENHRY and CDR2 SYGVKD. The V and J ends lost 3 bases and 8 bases respectively, with 5 bases between them. CDR3 nucleotides: TGTGCCATCAGTGACCGCGATGAGCAGTTCTTC. Its protein is CAISDRDEQFF.

The rearrangement links TRBV6-1 to TRBJ2-7, with unresolved D. V was cut by 2 bases and J by 0 bases, with 8 bases left in between. Per germline, CDR1 MNHNS and CDR2 SASEGT. This CDR3 is built from 14 residues. The CDR3 DNA follows: TGTGCCAGCAGTGAATACGGACCCTCCTACGAGCAGTACTTC. Translated, it gives CASSEYGPSYEQYF.

This CDR3 is CASSLFGGQDSNQPQHF. CDR3 DNA sequence: TGTGCCAGTAGCCTATTCGGTGGACAGGACTCGAATCAGCCCCAGCATTTT. This rearrangement joins TRBV19 to TRBJ1-5; 7 nucleotides match TRBD1. The CDR3 length is 17 residues. V lost 6 bases, J lost 4 bases, and 15 bases stayed unmatched. Looked up from germline, CDR1 is LNHDA and CDR2 is SQIVND (reference sequence).